This T cell receptor (beta chain) was identified during a study of T cell changes during pregnancy in multiple sclerosis. In germline, CDR1 is LGHNA, CDR2 YSLEER. This CDR3 has 16 amino acids. V lost 3 bases, J lost 1 base, and 8 bases stayed unmatched. The data were produced by immunoSEQ multiplex PCR, yet TCRdb's version contains in-frame clones alone and is incomplete. Altogether tens of thousands of clones are present, just over 90% being singletons, with the ten largest covering roughly 1.5%. The sequencing used peripheral blood, collected after pregnancy. This TCR derives from a female donor with multiple sclerosis, enrolled in a pregnancy study. The chain has TRBV4-3 and TRBJ1-1; 7 bases align to TRBD1. CDR3 residues: CASSHILTGRNTEAFF. The CDR3 nucleotides are TGCGCCAGCAGCCATATCTTGACAGGGAGGAACACTGAAGCTTTCTTT.